A single sample is the source of the 5 T cell receptor beta chains below, sequenced in a study of cytomegalovirus exposure and HLA in healthy donors. 13 Jbeta primers and 60 Vbeta primers were used for the PCR. Profiling relied on immunoSEQ multiplex PCR, and the TCRdb table lists in-frame clones only, not all of them. The table records hundreds of thousands of clones, almost 85% of them present only once. What was sequenced was PBMCs. The receptors shown here come from a woman in her thirties or forties in good health and CMV-seronegative.

This chain links TRBV27 with TRBJ2-1; D call uncertain. Per the germline V gene, CDR1 is MNHEY and CDR2 is SMNVEV (reference sequence). The ends were cut back, 6 bases at V and 5 bases at J, with 17 bases in the middle. This CDR3 has 15 residues. For the CDR3, the DNA is TGTGCCAGCAGATCTTATACTGTCCTAAACAATGAGCAGTTCTTC. Translating it yields CASRSYTVLNNEQFF.

V is TRBV28 and J is TRBJ2-3; the D is unclear. CDR3 length: 14 residues. V was shortened by 8 bases and J by 2 bases, with 14 bases between the two germline ends. CDR1 is MDHEN and CDR2 is SYDVKM in the germline V gene. For the CDR3, the DNA is TGTGCCAGCGACACATTCAAAAACACAGATACGCAGTATTTT. It translates to CASDTFKNTDTQYF.

The chain uses TRBV6-6 and TRBJ2-7; a weak D match, TRBD2 (5 bases). Germline CDR1 and CDR2: MNHNY and SVGAGI (reference sequence). Trimming cost V 2 bases and J 1 base, with 9 bases left between them. There are 14 residues in the CDR3. CDR3 in DNA: TGTGCCAGCAGTTACCTCCCGGGGTCCTACGAGCAGTACTTC. Its translation is CASSYLPGSYEQYF.

The rearrangement links TRBV28 to TRBJ1-4; D is unresolved. CDR3 length: 14 amino acids. Deletions cut 3 bases from V and 4 bases from J, with 9 bases between. The germline V gene has CDR1 MDHEN and CDR2 SYDVKM. The CDR3 loop reads CASSFLRLNEKLFF. The CDR3 nucleotides read TGTGCCAGCAGTTTTTTAAGACTTAATGAAAAACTGTTTTTT. The complete variable domain, with remaining parts taken from reference TRBV28 and TRBJ1-4, reads DVKVTQSSRYLVKRTGEKVFLECVQDMDHENMFWYRQDPGLGLRLIYFSYDVKMKEKGDIPEGYSVSREKKERFSLILESASTNQTSMYLCASSFLRLNEKLFFGSGTQLSVL.

The chain has TRBV21-1 and TRBJ2-2; the table's D gene call, TRBD1, was not cross checked with the DNA. TRBV21-1 is deemed a pseudogene. The CDR3 is 14 amino acids. CDR3 DNA sequence: TGTGCCGGCCCGCGGACAGGGAACACCGGGGAGCTGTTTTTT. Its protein product is CAGPRTGNTGELFF.